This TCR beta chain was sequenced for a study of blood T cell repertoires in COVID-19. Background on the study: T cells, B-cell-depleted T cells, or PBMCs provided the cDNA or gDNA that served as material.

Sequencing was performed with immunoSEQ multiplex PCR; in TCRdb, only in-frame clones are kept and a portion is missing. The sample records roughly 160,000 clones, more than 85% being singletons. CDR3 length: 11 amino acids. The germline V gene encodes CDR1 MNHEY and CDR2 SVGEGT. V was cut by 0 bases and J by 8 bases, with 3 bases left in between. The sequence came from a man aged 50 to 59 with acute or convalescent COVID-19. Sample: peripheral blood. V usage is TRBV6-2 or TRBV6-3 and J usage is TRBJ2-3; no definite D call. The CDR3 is CASSYSGTQYF. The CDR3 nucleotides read TGTGCCAGCAGTTACTCCGGTACGCAGTATTTT.